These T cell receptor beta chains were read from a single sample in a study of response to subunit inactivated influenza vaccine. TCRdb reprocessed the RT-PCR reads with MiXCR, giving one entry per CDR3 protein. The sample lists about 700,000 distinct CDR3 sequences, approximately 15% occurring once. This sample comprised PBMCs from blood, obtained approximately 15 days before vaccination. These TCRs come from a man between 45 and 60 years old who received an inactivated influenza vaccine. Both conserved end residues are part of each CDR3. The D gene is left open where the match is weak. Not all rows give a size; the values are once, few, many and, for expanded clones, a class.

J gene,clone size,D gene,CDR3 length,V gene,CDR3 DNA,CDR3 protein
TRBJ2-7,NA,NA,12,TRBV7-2,TGTGCCAGCAGCCTTACCTATTCCGAGCAGTACTTC,CASSLTYSEQYF
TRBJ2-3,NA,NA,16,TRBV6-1,TGTGCCAGCAGTGAAACAATCCATACGTTCACAGATACGCAGTATTTT,CASSETIHTFTDTQYF
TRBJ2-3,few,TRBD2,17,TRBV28,TGTGCCAGCAGTTTGCTCCTAGCGGGAGGGTCCACAGATACGCAGTATTTT,CASSLLLAGGSTDTQYF
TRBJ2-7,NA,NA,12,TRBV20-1,TGCAGTGCTCGAAGGGAAGACTACGAGCAGTACTTC,CSARREDYEQYF
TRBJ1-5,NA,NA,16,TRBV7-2,TGTGCCAGCAGCCAAGGGGGGCCCTTGAGCAATCAGCCCCAGCATTTT,CASSQGGPLSNQPQHF
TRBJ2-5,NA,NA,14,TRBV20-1,TGCAGTGCTAGCAGTTGGCAGCCCCCCGAGACCCAGTACTTC,CSASSWQPPETQYF
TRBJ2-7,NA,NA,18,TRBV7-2,TGTGCCAGCAGCTTAGGGCGTCGTTCGGCTAGCTCCCCCTACGAGCAGTACTTC,CASSLGRRSASSPYEQYF
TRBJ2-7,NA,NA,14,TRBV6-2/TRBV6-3,TGTGCCAGCACCCGTCCGGGCCAGCCCTACGAGCAGTACTTC,CASTRPGQPYEQYF
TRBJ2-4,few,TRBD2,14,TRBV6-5,TGTGCCAGCAGTTACGGTACTAGCGGAAACATTCAGTACTTC,CASSYGTSGNIQYF
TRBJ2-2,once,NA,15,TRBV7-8,TGTGCCAGCAGCCCCACGGTTGTTGGCACCGGGGAGCTGTTTTTT,CASSPTVVGTGELFF
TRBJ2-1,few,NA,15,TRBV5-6,TGTGCCAGCAGCTTGGCGCGCGGTCCCTACAATGAGCAGTTCTTC,CASSLARGPYNEQFF
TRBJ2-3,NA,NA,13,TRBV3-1,TGTGCCAGCAGCCAGATGGGTTCAGATACGCAGTATTTT,CASSQMGSDTQYF
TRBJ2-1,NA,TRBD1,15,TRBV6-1,TGTGCCAGCAGTCGCGGACAGGAGTCCTACAATGAGCAGTTCTTC,CASSRGQESYNEQFF
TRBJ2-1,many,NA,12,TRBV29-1,TGCAGCGTTTTTTTATCCTACAATGAGCAGTTCTTC,CSVFLSYNEQFF
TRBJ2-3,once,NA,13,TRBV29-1,TGCAGCGTTGATGCAGGGTTCACAGATACGCAGTATTTT,CSVDAGFTDTQYF
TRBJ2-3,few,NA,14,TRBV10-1,TGCGCCAGCAGTCCTGTCGGGAACACAGATACGCAGTATTTT,CASSPVGNTDTQYF
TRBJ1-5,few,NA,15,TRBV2,TGTGCCAGCAGTGAAGACGGTATGAGCAATCAGCCCCAGCATTTT,CASSEDGMSNQPQHF
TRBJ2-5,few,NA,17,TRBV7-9,TGTGCCAGCAGCCTCGCCACCGCCCTTGCACCACAAGAGACCCAGTACTTC,CASSLATALAPQETQYF
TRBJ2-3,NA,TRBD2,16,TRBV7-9,TGTGCCAGCAGGGACGTTAAGCGGGGGGGCACAGATACGCAGTATTTT,CASRDVKRGGTDTQYF
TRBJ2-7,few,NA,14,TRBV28,TGTGCCAGCACCGGAAGCCGACAAATCTACGAGCAGTACTTC,CASTGSRQIYEQYF
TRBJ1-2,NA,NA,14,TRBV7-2,TGTGCCAGCAGCTTGGGAACCGGGTCCTATGGCTACACCTTC,CASSLGTGSYGYTF
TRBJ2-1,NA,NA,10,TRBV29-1,TGCAGCGTTGGGTCGGCCGAGCAGTTCTTC,CSVGSAEQFF
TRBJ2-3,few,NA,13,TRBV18,TGTGCCTCTATCGAGAGCGGAGCAGATACGCAGTATTTT,CASIESGADTQYF
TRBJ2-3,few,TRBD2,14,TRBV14,TGTGCCAGCAGCCGGACTAGGTTTTCAGATACGCAGTATTTT,CASSRTRFSDTQYF
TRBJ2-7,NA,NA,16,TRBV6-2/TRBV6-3,TGTGCCAGCAGTTACTCGACCAGACTGAGCTCCTACGAGCAGTACTTC,CASSYSTRLSSYEQYF
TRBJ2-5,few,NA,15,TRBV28,TGTGCCAGCAGTTTGCCCCACGCGGCCATAGGGACCCAGTACTTC,CASSLPHAAIGTQYF
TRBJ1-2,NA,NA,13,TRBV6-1,TGTGCCAGCAGACCCGGCCAAGCCCTTGGCTACACCTTC,CASRPGQALGYTF
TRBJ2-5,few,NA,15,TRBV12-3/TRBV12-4,TGTGCCAGCAGTTTAGTTCAGCCTGGCATGGAGACCCAGTACTTC,CASSLVQPGMETQYF
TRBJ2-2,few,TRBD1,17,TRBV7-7,TGTGCCAGCAGTTCCGGGACAGGGGTCACGAACACCGGGGAGCTGTTTTTT,CASSSGTGVTNTGELFF